This TCR beta chain was identified in a study of cytomegalovirus exposure and HLA in healthy donors. Points from the study as a whole: A previous analysis found most TCR beta V segments productive roughly 87% or roughly 30% of the time. Published work reported that the classifier diagnosed cytomegalovirus status with high specificity and sensitivity.

The PCR was carried out with 60 Vbeta primers and 13 Jbeta primers. The table came from immunoSEQ multiplex PCR; TCRdb's copy has only in-frame clones and leaves some out. The sample includes about 130,000 clones, roughly four fifths of them seen just once. As regards this clone: Its antigen is as yet unknown.

Sequenced input: PBMCs. The source of this sequence is a woman between 45 and 65 years old in good health and CMV-seronegative.

The chain's CDR3 is CASSLGQSQETQYF. The CDR3, as DNA: TGCGCCAGCAGCCTGGGACAGTCCCAAGAGACCCAGTACTTC. This chain uses TRBV5-1 with TRBJ2-5, with TRBD1 matching over 7 bases. Germline lookup yields CDR1 SGHRS and CDR2 YFSETQ. The CDR3 sequence is 14 residues long. J was trimmed by 1 base and V by 4 bases; bases with no gene match: 4.